This record concerns one T cell receptor beta chain sequence. This table comes from immunoSEQ multiplex PCR, and its TCRdb copy is limited to in-frame clones, with some not included. The sample records some 660,000 clones, roughly 86% being singletons. The data belong to a study of shared T cell receptors in the human thymus. V shed 6 bases, J shed 1 base, and the junction held 8 bases outside the gene matches. CDR3 length equals 18 residues. In germline, CDR1 is LNHNV, CDR2 YYDKDF (reference sequence). The data also belong to a second study, concerning human thymus T cells. That work states: Congenital heart defects were the reason for the corrective surgery that the donors, healthy Finnish infants, were having. Corrective cardiac operations yielded the resected thymus tissue. Thymic and blood repertoires appeared to carry a bias in their V and J gene usage. Related work found strong thymic repertoire overlap between unrelated individuals.

The specimen sequenced was thymocytes. The receptor comes from a boy in the first two years of life with a congenital heart defect. The V gene is TRBV15, the J gene TRBJ2-2, with 13 positions matching TRBD2. CDR3 DNA sequence: TGTGCCACCAGGACCCGGACTAGCGGGGGCCGGAACACCGGGGAGCTGTTTTTT. Translating gives CATRTRTSGGRNTGELFF.